What follows are 26 T cell receptor beta chains derived from one specimen sequenced in a study of OX40 agonist ivuxolimab in advanced cancers. The table came from immunoSEQ multiplex PCR; TCRdb's copy has only in-frame clones and leaves some out. The repertoire holds tens of thousands of clones, with 80% to 95% as singletons. This material consisted of CD4+ or CD8+ T cells sorted from blood, taken in a trial of the OX40 agonist ivuxolimab. All receptors come from an adult with an advanced solid tumor such as melanoma, head and neck, liver or kidney cancer.

The chain links TRBV10-2 to TRBJ1-1; a weak D match, TRBD1 (6 bases). The CDR3 is 17 residues long. Trimming left V 3 bases short and J 7 bases short, with 24 bases between. Germline V gene data show CDR1 as WSHSY and CDR2 as SAAADI. The CDR3: CASSDFSGVIAVGEAFF. CDR3 nucleotides: TGCGCCAGCAGTGATTTTTCAGGGGTGATTGCTGTTGGTGAAGCTTTCTTT.

This clone was picked up one time. The chain employs TRBV19 and TRBJ2-1; D call uncertain. There are 16 residues in the CDR3. V was cut by 4 bases and J by 3 bases, with 16 bases left in between. The germline CDR1 and CDR2 sequences are LNHDA and SQIVND (reference sequence). The CDR3: CASSTGLVSFYNEQFF. The CDR3 bases are TGTGCCAGTAGTACTGGTCTGGTGTCGTTCTACAATGAGCAGTTCTTC.

The CDR3 loop is CASSLGSAYEQYF. Here the CDR3 DNA reads TGTGCCAGCAGCTTAGGTAGCGCCTACGAGCAGTACTTC. This chain uses TRBV11-3 with TRBJ2-7, with a possible D match to TRBD2 (5 bases). Trimming removed 1 base from V and 2 bases from J, with 6 bases in between. The CDR3 contains 13 residues. Germline V gene lookup returns CDR1 SGHNT and CDR2 YENEEA.

This chain links TRBV5-1 with TRBJ2-1; D is possibly TRBD2 (6 bases). The V and J ends lost 2 bases and 6 bases respectively, with 15 bases between them. The CDR3 runs to 15 residues. Germline V gene lookup returns CDR1 SGHRS and CDR2 YFSETQ. CDR3 DNA sequence: TGCGCCAGCAGCTTTAGCGTGGGAGGAGGCAATGAGCAGTTCTTC. This translates into CASSFSVGGGNEQFF.

This sequence joins TRBV9 and TRBJ1-6; 8 nucleotides agree with TRBD1. The length of the CDR3 is 14 residues. Per the germline V gene, CDR1 is SGDLS and CDR2 is YYNGEE. J lost 9 bases, V lost 3 bases, and 5 bases had no gene match. CDR3 residues: CASSARTGLSPLHF. DNA of the CDR3: TGTGCCAGCAGCGCCCGGACAGGGCTTTCACCCCTCCACTTT.

The chain couples TRBV7-9 to TRBJ2-3, with D hard to call. The CDR3 extends over 13 amino acids. V shed 5 bases and J shed 5 bases, with 11 bases lying between them. CDR1 is SEHNR and CDR2 is FQNEAQ in the germline V gene (reference sequence). CDR3 in amino acids: CASSQTSLDTQYF. CDR3 sequence (DNA): TGTGCCAGCAGCCAAACGAGCCTAGATACGCAGTATTTT.

V is TRBV11-2 and J is TRBJ1-6; TRBD1 matches 8 bases. V lost 5 bases, J lost 8 bases, and 8 bases stayed unmatched. The CDR3 covers 15 residues. In germline, CDR1 is SGHAT, CDR2 FQNNGV. The CDR3 sequence is CASSPTGGHYSPLHF. As DNA, the CDR3 is TGTGCCAGCAGCCCAACAGGGGGACACTATTCACCCCTCCACTTT.

The chain uses TRBV18 and TRBJ1-1, with D unclear. Trimming cost V 6 bases and J 1 base, with 9 bases left between them. This CDR3 has 13 residues. Germline V CDR1 and CDR2: KGHSH, LQKENI. The CDR3 DNA reads TGTGCCAGCTCCCCTACGGCGAACACTGAAGCTTTCTTT. Translating gives CASSPTANTEAFF.

The V call is TRBV2, the J call TRBJ1-1, with D possibly being TRBD1 (5 bases). V was clipped by 6 bases and J by 0 bases, with 11 bases between them. The CDR3 sequence is 14 residues long. Germline V gene sequence: CDR1 SNHLY, CDR2 FYNNEI. The chain's CDR3 is CASSQGPLNTEAFF. The CDR3, as DNA: TGTGCCAGCAGCCAGGGTCCCCTGAACACTGAAGCTTTCTTT.

J is TRBJ1-1 and V is TRBV2; D not resolved. Germline loops: CDR1 SNHLY, CDR2 FYNNEI. V was clipped by 9 bases and J by 1 base, with 12 bases between them. CDR3 size: 13 residues. This chain's CDR3 is CASYDPRNTEAFF. In DNA, the CDR3 is TGTGCCAGTTATGACCCGCGGAACACTGAAGCTTTCTTT.

This sequence joins TRBV9 and TRBJ2-3; D gene unclear. CDR1 and CDR2 (germline): SGDLS, YYNGEE. Trimming stripped 4 bases from V and 1 base from J, with 1 base between. CDR3 length equals 11 residues. For the CDR3, the DNA is TGTGCCAGCAGCCGCACAGATACGCAGTATTTT. Encoded protein: CASSRTDTQYF.

This chain links TRBV4-1 with TRBJ2-2; TRBD2 might be the D (6 bases). Looked up from germline, CDR1 is MGHRA and CDR2 is YSYEKL. The CDR3 sequence is 17 residues long. Between the trimmed V and J ends, which lost 0 bases and 6 bases, there was a span of 17 bases. The CDR3 is CASSQDGLGRPPGELFF. CDR3 bases: TGCGCCAGCAGCCAAGACGGGCTGGGGAGGCCCCCCGGGGAGCTGTTTTTT.

This rearrangement joins TRBV28 to TRBJ2-7; no clear D gene. Germline V lookup: CDR1 MDHEN, CDR2 SYDVKM. CDR3 length: 13 amino acids. The V end lost 8 bases, the J end lost 0 bases, and 11 bases lay between the germline ends. Written as DNA, the CDR3 is TGTGCCAGCGTGCGTACGGCCTCCTACGAGCAGTACTTC. Translating gives CASVRTASYEQYF.

This chain joins TRBV2 and TRBJ2-1; D is tentatively TRBD1 or TRBD2 (5 bases each). CDR3 size: 15 residues. V lost 8 bases to trimming and J lost 5 bases, with 19 bases between them. CDR1 is SNHLY and CDR2 is FYNNEI in the germline V gene. The DNA for the CDR3 is TGTGCCAGCTTATTCGGGGAATCCAGGGACAATGAGCAGTTCTTC. Protein product: CASLFGESRDNEQFF.

The rearrangement joins TRBV27 to TRBJ2-3; TRBD2 matches 16 bases. The CDR3 has 18 amino acids. Germline CDR1 reads MNHEY; CDR2 reads SMNVEV (reference sequence). J gave up 2 bases and V 1 base, and 3 bases lay outside the gene matches. The CDR3 region is CASSLFGTSGGDTDTQYF. In nucleotides, the CDR3 is TGTGCCAGCAGTTTATTTGGGACTAGCGGGGGGGACACAGATACGCAGTATTTT.

V gene TRBV19 combines with J gene TRBJ1-6; 7 positions agree with TRBD1. Germline values: CDR1 LNHDA, CDR2 SQIVND (reference sequence). After removal of 6 bases from V and 0 bases from J, the junction contained 2 bases not matched to a gene. The CDR3 totals 15 residues. In nucleotides, the CDR3 is TGTGCCAGTAGGGGGGACAGCTCCTATAATTCACCCCTCCACTTT. Its translation: CASRGDSSYNSPLHF.

This chain links TRBV9 with TRBJ1-2; D gene uncertain. The germline gives CDR1 SGDLS, CDR2 YYNGEE. This CDR3 is built from 14 residues. Trimming left V 5 bases short and J 4 bases short, with 15 bases between. The CDR3 is CASRGVLWGYGYTF. CDR3 bases: TGTGCCAGCAGAGGAGTCCTCTGGGGCTATGGCTACACCTTC.

V gene TRBV4-2 combines with J gene TRBJ1-4; TRBD1 might be the D (6 bases). CDR1 and CDR2 (germline): LGHNA, YNFKEQ. The CDR3 is 15 amino acids. The germline V and J ends were trimmed by 3 bases and 3 bases, with 11 bases remaining between them. CDR3 in amino acids: CASSHPGQANEKLFF. For the CDR3, the DNA is TGTGCCAGCAGCCATCCGGGACAAGCTAATGAAAAACTGTTTTTT.

This clone showed up just once. The chain joins TRBV18 to TRBJ1-5; no firm D call. With 6 bases removed from V and 0 bases from J, the gap between germline ends came to 9 bases. The CDR3 consists of 14 residues. Per germline, CDR1 KGHSH and CDR2 LQKENI. CDR3 nucleotide sequence: TGTGCCAGCTCGAACAGTTTTAGCAATCAGCCCCAGCATTTT. Protein: CASSNSFSNQPQHF.

The chain joins TRBV7-2 to TRBJ2-5; D not resolved. V was trimmed by 5 bases and J by 2 bases, leaving 9 bases between them. The CDR3 has 13 amino acids. Germline CDR1 is SGHTA and CDR2 is FQGNSA. DNA for the CDR3: TGTGCCAGCAGCCGCTTTTTTCAAGAGACCCAGTACTTC. It translates to CASSRFFQETQYF. Variable domain in full (rest from reference TRBV7-2 and TRBJ2-5): GAGVSQSPSNKVTEKGKDVELRCDPISGHTALYWYRQSLGQGLEFLIYFQGNSAPDKSGLPSDRFSAERTGGSVSTLTIQRTQQEDSAVYLCASSRFFQETQYFGPGTRLLVL.

V usage is TRBV6-5 and J usage is TRBJ1-1; tentatively, D is TRBD1 (5 bases). The CDR3 runs 14 residues. Germline V CDR1 and CDR2: MNHEY, SVGAGI. The V end was cut by 4 bases, the J end by 3 bases, with 12 bases between. Here the CDR3 reads CASSSLGVHTEAFF. The CDR3 nucleotides are TGTGCCAGCAGTTCTTTGGGGGTCCACACTGAAGCTTTCTTT.

This rearrangement joins TRBV11-3 to TRBJ2-7; TRBD1 is a possible D gene (5 bases). Germline values: CDR1 SGHNT, CDR2 YENEEA. The CDR3 sequence is 13 residues long. The germline V and J ends were trimmed by 5 bases and 3 bases, with 11 bases remaining between them. CDR3 sequence (DNA): TGTGCCAGCAGCCTCTTCCAGGGCTACGAGCAGTACTTC. It codes for CASSLFQGYEQYF.

This clone occurred once. This chain connects TRBV6-1 to TRBJ1-2; D may be TRBD1 (5 bases). CDR3 length equals 12 residues. Deletions cut 10 bases from V and 5 bases from J, with 14 bases between. Germline CDR1 MNHNS, CDR2 SASEGT. CDR3 nucleotides: TGTGCCACCCTAGGGGACGGTTATGGCTACACCTTC. It translates to CATLGDGYGYTF.

This clone appeared once. This rearrangement joins TRBV10-3 to TRBJ2-1, with 9 positions matching TRBD2. Germline CDR1 ENHRY, CDR2 SYGVKD. The trim removed 4 bases at V and 5 bases at J, leaving 6 bases unmatched. This CDR3 has 15 residues. DNA of the CDR3: TGTGCCATCAGTGTGAGGACTAGCGAGAACAATGAGCAGTTCTTC. Protein sequence: CAISVRTSENNEQFF.

V is TRBV10-3 and J is TRBJ2-1; TRBD2 agrees at 8 bases. The CDR3 contains 13 residues. Looked up from germline, CDR1 is ENHRY and CDR2 is SYGVKD. V shed 11 bases, J shed 2 bases, and the junction held 5 bases outside the gene matches. Here the CDR3 DNA reads TGTGCCGGGACTAGTGGGGCCTACAATGAGCAGTTCTTC. It translates to CAGTSGAYNEQFF.

Here the CDR3 reads CASSLDTQLGTEAFF. Written as DNA, the CDR3 is TGTGCCAGCAGCTTAGATACCCAGCTGGGCACTGAAGCTTTCTTT. This rearrangement joins TRBV11-2 to TRBJ1-1; D is unclear. Germline lookup yields CDR1 SGHAT and CDR2 FQNNGV. This CDR3 is 15 amino acids long. Trimming removed 0 bases at V and 4 bases at J, with 12 bases between.